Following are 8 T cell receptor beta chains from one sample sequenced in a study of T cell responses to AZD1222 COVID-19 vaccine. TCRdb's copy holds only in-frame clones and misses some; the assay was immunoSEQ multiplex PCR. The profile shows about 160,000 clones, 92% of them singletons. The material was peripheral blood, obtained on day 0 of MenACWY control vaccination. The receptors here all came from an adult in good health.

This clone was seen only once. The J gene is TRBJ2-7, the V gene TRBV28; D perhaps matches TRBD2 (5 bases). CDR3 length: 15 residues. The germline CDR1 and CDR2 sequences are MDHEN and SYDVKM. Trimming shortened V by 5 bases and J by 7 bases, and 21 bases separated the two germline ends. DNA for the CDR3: TGTGCCAGCAGTAAGCGCCCGGGAACTATCGGGGAGCAGTACTTC. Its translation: CASSKRPGTIGEQYF.

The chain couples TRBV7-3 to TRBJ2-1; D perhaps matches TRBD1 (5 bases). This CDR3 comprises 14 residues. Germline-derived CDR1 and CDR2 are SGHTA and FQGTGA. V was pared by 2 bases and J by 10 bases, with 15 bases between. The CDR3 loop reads CASSLGRGRAEQFF. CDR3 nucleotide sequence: TGTGCCAGCAGCTTAGGAAGGGGCCGGGCGGAGCAGTTCTTC.

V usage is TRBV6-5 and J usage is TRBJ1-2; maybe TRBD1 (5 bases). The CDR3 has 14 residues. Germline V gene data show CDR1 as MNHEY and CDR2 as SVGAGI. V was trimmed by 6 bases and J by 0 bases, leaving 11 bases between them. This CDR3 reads CASSLGASNYGYTF. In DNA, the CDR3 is TGTGCCAGCAGCCTAGGGGCATCTAACTATGGCTACACCTTC.

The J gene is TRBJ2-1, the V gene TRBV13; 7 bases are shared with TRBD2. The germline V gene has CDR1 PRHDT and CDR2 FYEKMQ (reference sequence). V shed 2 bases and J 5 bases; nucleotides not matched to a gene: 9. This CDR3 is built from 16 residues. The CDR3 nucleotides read TGTGCCAGCAGCTTAATAGGGCGGGCGGGGGACAATGAGCAGTTCTTC. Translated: CASSLIGRAGDNEQFF.

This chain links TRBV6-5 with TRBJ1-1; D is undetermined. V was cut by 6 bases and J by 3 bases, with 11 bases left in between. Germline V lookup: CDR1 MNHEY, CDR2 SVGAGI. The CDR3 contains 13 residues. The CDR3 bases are TGTGCCAGCAGCCGAGGATTTGACACTGAAGCTTTCTTT. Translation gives CASSRGFDTEAFF.

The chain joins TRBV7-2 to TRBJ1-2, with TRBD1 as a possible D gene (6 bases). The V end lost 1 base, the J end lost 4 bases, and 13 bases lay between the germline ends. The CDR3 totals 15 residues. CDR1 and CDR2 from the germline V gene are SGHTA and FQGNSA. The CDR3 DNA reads TGTGCCAGCAGCTTAGTGGCAGGGGAGATCTATGGCTACACCTTC. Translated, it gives CASSLVAGEIYGYTF.

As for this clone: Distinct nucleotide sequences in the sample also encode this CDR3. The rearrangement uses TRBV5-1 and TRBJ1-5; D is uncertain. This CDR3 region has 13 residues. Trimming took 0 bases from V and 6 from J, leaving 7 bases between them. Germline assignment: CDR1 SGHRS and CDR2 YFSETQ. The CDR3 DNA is TGCGCCAGCAGCTTGGACTCGGGTCAGCCCCAGCATTTT. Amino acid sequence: CASSLDSGQPQHF.

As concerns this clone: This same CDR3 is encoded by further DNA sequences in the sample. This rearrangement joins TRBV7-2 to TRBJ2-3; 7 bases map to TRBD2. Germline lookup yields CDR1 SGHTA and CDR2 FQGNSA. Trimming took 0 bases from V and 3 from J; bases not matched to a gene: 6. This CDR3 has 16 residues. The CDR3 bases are TGTGCCAGCAGCTTAGCGCCGGGGGGAGGAACAGATACGCAGTATTTT. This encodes CASSLAPGGGTDTQYF.